This is a list of T cell receptor beta chains from one sample in a study of a mutant IDH1 vaccine in newly diagnosed glioma. Their target antigens are unknown. Libraries were prepared by immunoSEQ multiplex PCR; TCRdb keeps only in-frame clonotypes and omits some of them. Of approximately 79,000 clones in the sample, around 85% were seen once. Material: PBMCs, obtained from a glioma patient whose treatment included an IDH1 peptide vaccine. These receptors all come from a woman between 45 and 65 years old with glioma. The CDR3 runs from the conserved cysteine through the conserved F or W. Each record gives: V gene, J gene, D gene, clone size, CDR3 protein, CDR3 DNA. The D gene is left open where the match is weak. Size values are once, few and many counts, or a class for expanded clones, and some rows have none.

>TRBV28|TRBJ2-2|.|.
CASSSPGNTGELFF
TGTGCCAGCAGTTCACCGGGGAACACCGGGGAGCTGTTTTTT
>TRBV19|TRBJ2-1|.|.
CASMGKASGLDTRHYNEQFF
TGTGCCAGTATGGGGAAGGCATCCGGTTTGGATACCCGGCACTACAATGAGCAGTTCTTC
>TRBV11-3|TRBJ2-1|TRBD2|.
CASSSTSGNEQFF
TGTGCCAGCAGCTCGACTAGCGGCAATGAGCAGTTCTTC
>TRBV6-1|TRBJ1-2|.|.
CASRGRMTGRRGYTF
TGTGCCAGCAGGGGTCGAATGACGGGGAGGAGAGGCTACACCTTC
>TRBV5-1|TRBJ1-2|.|few
CASSLGTGGGSYTF
TGCGCCAGCAGCTTAGGCACAGGAGGCGGGAGCTACACCTTC
>TRBV9|TRBJ2-1|TRBD2|.
CASRGLAGPSSYNEQFF
TGTGCCAGCAGGGGACTAGCGGGACCGAGCTCCTACAATGAGCAGTTCTTC
>TRBV5-1|TRBJ1-1|TRBD1|.
CASRVDRSYTEAFF
TGCGCCAGCAGGGTGGACAGGTCATACACTGAAGCTTTCTTT
>TRBV2|TRBJ2-2|.|.
CASSEVTASRTGELFF
TGTGCCAGCAGTGAAGTAACAGCTTCGAGAACCGGGGAGCTGTTTTTT
>TRBV6-1|TRBJ1-5|.|.
CASREGGGNQPQHF
TGTGCCAGCAGGGAAGGAGGGGGCAATCAGCCCCAGCATTTT
>TRBV10-2|TRBJ2-7|TRBD1|.
CASIRDSFYEQYF
TGCGCCAGCATCCGGGACAGCTTCTACGAGCAGTACTTC
>TRBV10-3|TRBJ1-3|.|few
CAISDGSSGNTIYF
TGTGCCATCAGTGACGGGAGCTCTGGAAACACCATATATTTT
>TRBV2|TRBJ2-2|TRBD2|once
CASPNRGGPSGELFF
TGTGCCAGCCCGAATCGGGGAGGGCCGTCCGGGGAGCTGTTTTTT
>TRBV6-4|TRBJ2-3|.|.
CASSDLPGGTQYF
TGTGCCAGCAGTGACCTCCCAGGAGGTACGCAGTATTTT
>TRBV5-1|TRBJ2-5|TRBD2|.
CASSPGAREGRGGTQYF
TGCGCCAGCAGCCCTGGGGCCCGGGAGGGCCGGGGAGGGACCCAGTACTTC
>TRBV9|TRBJ2-6|.|once
CASSVGWAGANVLTF
TGTGCCAGCAGCGTAGGGTGGGCTGGGGCCAACGTCCTGACTTTC
>TRBV19|TRBJ2-1|TRBD1|once
CASSIVGQGAGNEQFF
TGTGCCAGTAGTATAGTCGGACAGGGTGCGGGCAATGAGCAGTTCTTC
>TRBV5-4|TRBJ1-2|.|few
CASSLRQGYGYTF
TGTGCCAGCAGCTTGAGGCAGGGGTATGGCTACACCTTC
>TRBV5-1|TRBJ2-3|TRBD2|.
CASSLSLAGGPIDTQYF
TGCGCCAGCAGCTTGAGTCTGGCGGGAGGGCCAATAGATACGCAGTATTTT
>TRBV28|TRBJ2-7|TRBD2|.
CASSFLVAGGYEQYF
TGTGCCAGCAGTTTCCTCGTAGCGGGAGGGTACGAGCAGTACTTC
>TRBV7-9|TRBJ2-2|.|few
CASSPFPRGAPGELFF
TGTGCCAGCAGCCCCTTCCCCCGAGGGGCTCCCGGGGAGCTGTTTTTT
>TRBV2|TRBJ2-3|TRBD2|.
CASSEWRTSGGSDTQYF
TGTGCCAGCAGTGAATGGCGGACTAGCGGAGGCTCAGATACGCAGTATTTT
>TRBV27|TRBJ2-7|TRBD1|.
CASSLGQGAYEQYF
TGTGCCAGCAGTTTAGGACAGGGGGCCTACGAGCAGTACTTC
>TRBV6-1|TRBJ2-2|.|.
CASSDLQAGELFF
TGTGCCAGCAGTGACCTACAGGCCGGGGAGCTGTTTTTT
>TRBV9|TRBJ1-1|.|.
CASSAVGGNTEAFF
TGTGCCAGCAGCGCCGTGGGGGGGAACACTGAAGCTTTCTTT
>TRBV10-1|TRBJ2-1|TRBD2|.
CASSALAGPNNEQFF
TGCGCCAGCAGTGCACTAGCGGGGCCCAACAATGAGCAGTTCTTC
>TRBV19|TRBJ2-7|TRBD1|.
CASSLRQGVSYEQYF
TGTGCCAGTAGTCTCCGACAGGGAGTATCCTACGAGCAGTACTTC
>TRBV5-1|TRBJ2-1|TRBD1|.
CATTTGDPYNEQFF
TGCGCCACCACGACAGGGGATCCCTACAATGAGCAGTTCTTC
>TRBV7-2|TRBJ1-2|TRBD1|.
CASSLAVGTGDYGYTF
TGTGCCAGCAGCTTAGCTGTGGGGACAGGGGACTATGGCTACACCTTC
>TRBV7-2|TRBJ1-1|.|.
CASSSWGPGTYDTEAFF
TGTGCCAGCAGCAGTTGGGGCCCCGGGACATACGACACTGAAGCTTTCTTT
>TRBV7-8|TRBJ2-3|.|.
CASSLETGPQYF
TGTGCCAGCAGCTTAGAAACCGGGCCCCAGTATTTT
>TRBV9|TRBJ2-1|.|.
CASSVGGVNEQFF
TGTGCCAGCAGCGTAGGAGGAGTCAATGAGCAGTTCTTC
>TRBV6-6|TRBJ1-2|TRBD1|.
CASSYANTGGHGYTF
TGTGCCAGCAGTTACGCTAACACAGGGGGCCATGGCTACACCTTC
>TRBV27|TRBJ2-2|.|.
CASSFYGRAGELFF
TGTGCCAGCAGTTTTTACGGTCGGGCCGGGGAGCTGTTTTTT
>TRBV4-1|TRBJ1-5|TRBD1|.
CASSRSGTGNQPQHF
TGCGCCAGCAGCCGTTCCGGGACAGGGAATCAGCCCCAGCATTTT
>TRBV7-8|TRBJ2-2|.|.
CASSPRERDTGELFF
TGTGCCAGCAGCCCTCGGGAGAGGGACACCGGGGAGCTGTTTTTT
>TRBV5-4|TRBJ2-5|TRBD2|.
CASSLGSGRVQETQYF
TGTGCCAGCAGCTTGGGTAGCGGGAGGGTCCAAGAGACCCAGTACTTC
>TRBV5-1|TRBJ2-5|.|.
CASSLISGQETQYF
TGCGCCAGCAGCTTGATTTCAGGGCAAGAGACCCAGTACTTC
>TRBV5-1|TRBJ2-7|.|.
CASAGSSSYEQYF
TGCGCCAGCGCCGGGTCGAGCTCCTACGAGCAGTACTTC
>TRBV5-4|TRBJ2-7|.|few
CASSPGTLEQYF
TGTGCCAGCAGTCCCGGGACACTGGAGCAGTACTTC
>TRBV6-6|TRBJ2-1|TRBD1|.
CASSQDRGTINEQFF
TGTGCCAGCAGTCAGGACAGGGGGACAATCAATGAGCAGTTCTTC
>TRBV18|TRBJ2-5|TRBD2|.
CASSTRLAGEVERETQYF
TGTGCCAGCTCAACCCGACTAGCGGGAGAGGTTGAGAGAGAGACCCAGTACTTC
>TRBV28|TRBJ2-1|.|.
CASSPYNEQFF
TGTGCCAGCAGTCCTTACAATGAGCAGTTCTTC
>TRBV5-6|TRBJ2-5|TRBD2|.
CASTLAGRGETQYF
TGTGCCAGCACCCTAGCGGGGAGGGGAGAGACCCAGTACTTC
>TRBV30|TRBJ1-5|.|.
CAWSAGQHSNQPQHF
TGTGCCTGGAGTGCCGGACAGCATAGCAATCAGCCCCAGCATTTT
>TRBV28|TRBJ2-5|TRBD1|.
CASSPRQGGWETQYF
TGTGCCAGCAGTCCCCGACAGGGGGGGTGGGAGACCCAGTACTTC
>TRBV5-4|TRBJ2-1|TRBD1|.
CASSFGQGNRYEQFF
TGTGCCAGCAGCTTTGGACAGGGGAATCGGTATGAGCAGTTCTTC
>TRBV5-1|TRBJ2-7|TRBD2|.
CASSSSSGSSYEQYF
TGCGCCAGCAGCTCGTCTAGCGGTAGCTCCTACGAGCAGTACTTC
>TRBV6-6|TRBJ2-1|.|.
CASNPGSYNEQFF
TGTGCCAGCAACCCGGGAAGTTACAATGAGCAGTTCTTC
>TRBV28|TRBJ1-4|.|.
CASRHAGTADEKLFF
TGTGCCAGCAGGCATGCTGGGACCGCTGATGAAAAACTGTTTTTT
>TRBV7-6|TRBJ2-6|.|.
CASSLERQLVLPNVLTF
TGTGCCAGCAGCTTAGAGAGGCAGCTGGTTCTGCCCAACGTCCTGACTTTC
>TRBV7-7|TRBJ2-3|.|.
CASSSQGGDTQYF
TGTGCTAGCAGCTCTCAGGGGGGAGATACGCAGTATTTT
>TRBV7-8|TRBJ2-7|.|few
CASSQWALPSSYEQYF
TGTGCCAGCAGCCAATGGGCCCTCCCCAGCTCCTACGAGCAGTACTTC
>TRBV6-1|TRBJ1-5|.|few
CASSEESGQPQHF
TGTGCCAGCAGTGAAGAATCAGGTCAGCCCCAGCATTTT
>TRBV5-4|TRBJ2-1|.|.
CASSLDTDEQFF
TGTGCCAGCAGCTTGGATACAGATGAGCAGTTCTTC
>TRBV11-2|TRBJ2-1|TRBD2|.
CASGLAASYNEQFF
TGTGCCAGTGGACTAGCGGCCTCCTACAATGAGCAGTTCTTC
>TRBV19|TRBJ1-2|.|.
CASRTRAAANYGYTF
TGTGCCAGTCGGACGCGGGCTGCAGCTAACTATGGCTACACCTTC
>TRBV9|TRBJ2-3|.|.
CASSGGGRGTDTQYF
TGTGCCAGCTCTGGAGGGGGAAGGGGCACAGATACGCAGTATTTT
>TRBV6-6|TRBJ1-5|.|.
CASSYSGGRNQPQHF
TGTGCCAGCAGTTACTCCGGGGGTCGCAATCAGCCCCAGCATTTT
>TRBV10-3|TRBJ2-7|TRBD1|.
CAISGTGGGTRGEQYF
TGTGCCATCAGTGGTACAGGGGGCGGGACCCGCGGCGAGCAGTACTTC
>TRBV2|TRBJ2-5|.|.
CASSMHRGETQYF
TGTGCCAGCAGTATGCATCGAGGAGAGACCCAGTACTTC